This TCR beta chain was observed in a study of cytomegalovirus exposure and HLA in healthy donors (dated by TCRdb to between 2016 and 2019). Turning to the overall study: According to a later analysis, one platform produced both the 120 validation repertoires and the 670 or so repertoires of the first cohort. The study was designed to test whether signatures of past pathogen exposure could be identified by cataloging public T cell receptors. In addition to the first cohort of approximately 670 subjects, a separate validation cohort of 130 or so different subjects was used. The study combined high-throughput TCR immunosequencing, statistical association of individual TCRs with disease status, and machine learning to predict cytomegalovirus infection status. Summary of the overall study and its limitations: Across donors, most TCR sequences were observed very rarely, whereas some public TCRs were present in many individuals. Of the cluster scores, roughly 95% were above 0 in a later analysis, which found that TCRs clustered in the first cohort also tended to co-occur in the 120 or so validation repertoires. In the study, 150 to 200 TCR beta chains were listed as associated with cytomegalovirus. The validation cohort had no HLA typing available for a later analysis, so co-occurrence within that cohort was assessed over all 110 or so repertoires. The authors suggested that the approach could potentially be extended to other disease states and immunological phenotypes. The classifier was reported to diagnose cytomegalovirus status with high specificity and sensitivity in both the original and validation cohorts. In vitro tests confirmed that a few of the cytomegalovirus-associated TCR beta chains recognize cytomegalovirus antigens.

The library came from the immunoSEQ multiplex PCR assay. The authors' analysis ran thus. A statistical classification framework was built for diagnosing cytomegalovirus status from the catalog of TCR beta chain sequences. What TCRdb holds here is the immuneACCESS table cut down to in-frame rearrangements. Part of the clones is not present; checked against another copy, under half of the missing clones reflect an unresolved V gene, and the others are unexplained. The D gene and trimming were derived from the DNA, and the V and J assignments and clone size from that table. The sample data list about 160,000 clones, and about 89% of these were observed just once. The biggest ten clones account for 3% of the sample. With respect to this clone: Its antigen target is currently unknown. It has no much larger one-base neighbor in the sample; base qualities were not kept.

The donors were included in the validation cohort of roughly 120 subjects, a group kept apart from the roughly 670-subject first cohort. Trimming at the junction amounts to 8 bases on V and 6 bases on J, and the germline ends lie 17 bases apart. Including cysteine and phenylalanine, the CDR3 has 14 amino acids. This entry keeps only the CDR3 DNA: 42 bases, framed from base 1. As encoded in the germline V gene, CDR1 is ENHRY while CDR2 is SYGVKD. This clonotype was obtained from a woman aged 18-29 years in good health and CMV-seropositive. Input material: PBMCs. The receptor chain draws on TRBV10-3 and TRBJ1-5; a weak D assignment points to TRBD1 (6 bases agree). The nucleotide sequence reads as follows: TGTGCCATCGGGAACGGGGGGGGCCGTCAGCCCCAGCATTTT. This yields the protein CAIGNGGGRQPQHF.